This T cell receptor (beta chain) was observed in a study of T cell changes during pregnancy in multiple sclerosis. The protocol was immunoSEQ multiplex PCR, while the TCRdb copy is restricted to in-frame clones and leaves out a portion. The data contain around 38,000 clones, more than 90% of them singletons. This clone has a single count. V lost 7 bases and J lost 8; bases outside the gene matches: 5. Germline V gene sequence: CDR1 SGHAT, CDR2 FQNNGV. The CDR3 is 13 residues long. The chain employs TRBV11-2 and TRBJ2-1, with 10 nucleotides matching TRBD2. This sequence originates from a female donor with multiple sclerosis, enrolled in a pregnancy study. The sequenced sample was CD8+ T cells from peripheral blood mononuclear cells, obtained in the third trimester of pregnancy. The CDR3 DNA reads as TGTGCCAGCACCGCTAGCGGGGGCTATGAGCAGTTCTTC. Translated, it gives CASTASGGYEQFF.